These T cell receptor beta chains were read from a single sample in a study of T cells in Graves' hyperthyroidism and ophthalmopathy. TCRdb used MiXCR to reprocess the multiplex PCR reads, holding one entry per CDR3 protein. Among around 540,000 distinct CDR3 sequences listed, 46% were seen once. Sequenced: peripheral blood or thyroid tissue (not recorded which). These receptors all come from a woman between 18 and 29 years old with Graves' hyperthyroidism. Each CDR3 is given without its conserved first and last residue. Only part of the rows carry a size: once, few, many, or a class if the clone is expanded.

V,J,size,CDR3
TRBV12-3/TRBV12-4,TRBJ2-7,-,ASSFTSGRVPPYEQY
TRBV12-3/TRBV12-4,TRBJ1-3,many,ASKADTIY
TRBV19,TRBJ2-2,few,ASSILDTGELF
TRBV24-1,TRBJ2-5,many,ATSDWGRGAGETQY
TRBV24-1,TRBJ2-7,-,ATSSGDIYEQY
TRBV20-1,TRBJ1-1,few,SARDGSLNTEAF
TRBV2,TRBJ1-6,-,ASCQQENSPLH
TRBV2,TRBJ2-7,-,ASRPDRAGAYEQY
TRBV25-1,TRBJ2-1,-,ASRKGHPGQF
TRBV6-5,TRBJ2-7,many,ASSYPGSGAYEQY
TRBV10-3,TRBJ2-5,-,ASSYSIGGSETQY
TRBV2,TRBJ1-5,-,ASSEGKGTGSNQPQH
TRBV15,TRBJ2-5,-,ASSRDWGSGETQY
TRBV29-1,TRBJ1-1,many,SVEVGNTEAF
TRBV19,TRBJ2-7,-,ASREGQGIYEQY
TRBV25-1,TRBJ1-3,many,ASSDGRGRYSSGNTIY
TRBV7-8,TRBJ1-5,few,ASSLVPGRQPQH
TRBV29-1,TRBJ2-2,-,SVARAGGVHTGELF
TRBV15,TRBJ2-5,-,ATSSALIWETQY
TRBV7-3,TRBJ1-2,many,ASSLSTGSRDGYT
TRBV7-9,TRBJ1-2,many,ASGGSYGYT
TRBV4-2,TRBJ2-2,-,ASSQEAGELF
TRBV20-1,TRBJ1-1,once,SAAVGNTEAF
TRBV24-1,TRBJ2-7,-,ATSEPGTGGRDEQY
TRBV29-1,TRBJ1-5,once,SVTSQVGSSNQPQH
TRBV14,TRBJ1-2,few,ASSQDYPNYGYT
TRBV29-1,TRBJ1-2,-,SAWTSGFDGYT
TRBV10-3,TRBJ2-6,-,AISEGSGANVLA
TRBV7-9,TRBJ1-6,few,ASSQEPGQGYGSPLH
TRBV24-1,TRBJ1-5,-,ATSDGLGLGSNQPQH
TRBV7-9,TRBJ1-4,-,ASSFDSRNEKLF
TRBV10-3,TRBJ1-1,-,ASSLGPTVNTEAF
TRBV10-3,TRBJ2-5,many,AITPDGRETQY
TRBV25-1,TRBJ1-4,-,ASGTDATNEKLF
TRBV7-9,TRBJ2-7,-,ASSPGVVRGEQY